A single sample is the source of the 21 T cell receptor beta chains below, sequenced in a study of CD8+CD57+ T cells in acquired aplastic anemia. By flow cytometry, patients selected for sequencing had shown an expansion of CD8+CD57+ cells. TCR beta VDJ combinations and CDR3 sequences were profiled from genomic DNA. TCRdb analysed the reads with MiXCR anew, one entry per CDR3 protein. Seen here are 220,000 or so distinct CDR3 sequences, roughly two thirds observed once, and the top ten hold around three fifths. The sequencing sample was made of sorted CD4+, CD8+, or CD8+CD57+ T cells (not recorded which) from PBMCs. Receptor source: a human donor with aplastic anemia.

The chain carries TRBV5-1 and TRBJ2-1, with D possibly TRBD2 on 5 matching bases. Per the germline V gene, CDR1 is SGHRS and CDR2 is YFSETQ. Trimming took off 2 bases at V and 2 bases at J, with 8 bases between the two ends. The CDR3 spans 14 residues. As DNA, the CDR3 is TGCGCCAGCAGCTTCCAGCGGACCTACAATGAGCAGTTCTTC. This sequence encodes CASSFQRTYNEQFF.

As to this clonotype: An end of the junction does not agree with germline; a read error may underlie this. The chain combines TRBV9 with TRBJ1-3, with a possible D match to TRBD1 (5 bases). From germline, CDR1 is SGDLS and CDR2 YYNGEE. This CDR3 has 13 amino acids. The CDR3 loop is CASSRASGDTIYF. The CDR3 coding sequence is TGTGCCAGTTCCAGGGCCTCTGGAGACACCATATATTTT.

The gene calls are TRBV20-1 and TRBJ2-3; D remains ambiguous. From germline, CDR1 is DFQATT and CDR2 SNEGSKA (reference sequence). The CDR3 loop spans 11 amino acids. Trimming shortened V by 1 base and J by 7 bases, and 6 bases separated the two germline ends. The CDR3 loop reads CSARVHHTQYF. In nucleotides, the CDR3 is TGCAGTGCTAGAGTCCACCATACGCAGTATTTT.

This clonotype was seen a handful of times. This chain's CDR3 is CASSRSDRAGNTIYF. The DNA of the CDR3 is TGTGCCAGCAGCCGATCGGACAGGGCTGGAAACACCATATATTTT. This chain links TRBV7-9 with TRBJ1-3; TRBD1 matches 8 bases. This CDR3 is built from 15 residues. Germline CDR1 is SEHNR and CDR2 is FQNEAQ (reference sequence). Trimming cost V 5 bases and J 2 bases; bases outside gene matches: 5.

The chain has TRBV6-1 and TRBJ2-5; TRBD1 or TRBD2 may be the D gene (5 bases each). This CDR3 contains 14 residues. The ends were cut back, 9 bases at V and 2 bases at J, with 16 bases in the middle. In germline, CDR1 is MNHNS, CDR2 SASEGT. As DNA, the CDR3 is TGTGCCAGGAACCTCCGGGACCGACAAGAGACCCAGTACTTC. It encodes CARNLRDRQETQYF.

The CDR3 sequence: CASSLDRKYGYTF. The CDR3, as DNA: TGTGCCAGCAGCTTAGACAGAAAGTATGGCTACACCTTC. The genes are TRBV7-2 and TRBJ1-2; no definite D call. Trimming took 1 base from V and 5 from J, leaving 8 bases between them. In germline, CDR1 is SGHTA, CDR2 FQGNSA. The CDR3 is made up of 13 amino acids.

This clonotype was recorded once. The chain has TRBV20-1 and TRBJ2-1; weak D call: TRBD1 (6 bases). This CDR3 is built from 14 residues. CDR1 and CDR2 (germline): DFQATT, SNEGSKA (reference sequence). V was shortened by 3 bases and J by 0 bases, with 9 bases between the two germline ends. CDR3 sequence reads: CSARGAVSYNEQFF. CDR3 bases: TGCAGTGCTAGGGGGGCAGTCTCCTACAATGAGCAGTTCTTC.

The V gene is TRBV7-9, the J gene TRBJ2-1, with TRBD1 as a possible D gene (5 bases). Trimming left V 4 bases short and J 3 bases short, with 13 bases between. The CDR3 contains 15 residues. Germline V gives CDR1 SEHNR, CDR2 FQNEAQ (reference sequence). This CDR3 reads CASSWGGQSYNEQFF. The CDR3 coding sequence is TGTGCCAGCAGCTGGGGCGGCCAGAGCTACAATGAGCAGTTCTTC.

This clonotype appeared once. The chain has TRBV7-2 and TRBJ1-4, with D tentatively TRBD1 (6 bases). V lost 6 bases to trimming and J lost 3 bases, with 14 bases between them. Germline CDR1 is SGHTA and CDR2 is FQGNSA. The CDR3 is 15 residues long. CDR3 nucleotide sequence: TGTGCCAGCAGTCGCGGGGGGGGGCCTAATGAAAAACTGTTTTTT. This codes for CASSRGGGPNEKLFF.

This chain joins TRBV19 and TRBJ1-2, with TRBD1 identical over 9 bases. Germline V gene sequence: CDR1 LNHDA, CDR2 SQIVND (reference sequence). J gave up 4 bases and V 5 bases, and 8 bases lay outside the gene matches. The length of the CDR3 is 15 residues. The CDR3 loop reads CASSVTGQGSYGYTF. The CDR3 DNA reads TGTGCCAGTAGTGTGACGGGACAGGGAAGCTATGGCTACACCTTC.

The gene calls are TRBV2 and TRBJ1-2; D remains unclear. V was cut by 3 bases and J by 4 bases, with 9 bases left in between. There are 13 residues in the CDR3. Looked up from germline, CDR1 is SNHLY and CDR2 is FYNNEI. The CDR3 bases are TGTGCCAGCAGTGAGGCGGCATCCTATGGCTACACCTTC. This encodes CASSEAASYGYTF. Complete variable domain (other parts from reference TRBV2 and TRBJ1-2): EPEVTQTPSHQVTQMGQEVILRCVPISNHLYFYWYRQILGQKVEFLVSFYNNEISEKSEIFDDQFSVERPDGSNFTLKIRSTKLEDSAMYFCASSEAASYGYTFGSGTRLTVV.

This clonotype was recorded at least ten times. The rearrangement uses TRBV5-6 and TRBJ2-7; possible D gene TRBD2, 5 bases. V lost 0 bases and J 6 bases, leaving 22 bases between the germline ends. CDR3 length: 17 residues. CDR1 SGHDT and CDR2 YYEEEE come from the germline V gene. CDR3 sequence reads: CASSLGVEDPGSAEQYF. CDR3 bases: TGTGCCAGCAGCTTGGGGGTTGAAGACCCGGGATCGGCCGAGCAGTACTTC.

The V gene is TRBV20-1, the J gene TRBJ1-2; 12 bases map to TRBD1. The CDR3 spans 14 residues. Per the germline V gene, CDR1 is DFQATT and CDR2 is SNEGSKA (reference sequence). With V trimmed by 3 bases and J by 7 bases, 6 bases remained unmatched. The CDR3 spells CSARGTGGLSGYTF. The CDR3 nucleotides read TGCAGTGCTAGGGGGACAGGGGGCCTTAGTGGCTACACCTTC.

CDR3 loop: CSARDRTSGGSLSYEQYF. CDR3 bases: TGCAGTGCTAGAGACAGGACTAGCGGGGGGTCCCTCTCCTACGAGCAGTACTTC. This sequence joins TRBV20-1 and TRBJ2-7, with 14 positions matching TRBD2. The trim removed 0 bases at V and 0 bases at J, leaving 7 bases unmatched. Germline V gene data show CDR1 as DFQATT and CDR2 as SNEGSKA (reference sequence). This CDR3 is built from 18 residues.

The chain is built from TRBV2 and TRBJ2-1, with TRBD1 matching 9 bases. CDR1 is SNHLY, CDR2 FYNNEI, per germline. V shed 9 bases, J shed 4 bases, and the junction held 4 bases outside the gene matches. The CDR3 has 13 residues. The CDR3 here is CARRTGEYNEQFF. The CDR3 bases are TGTGCCAGACGGACAGGGGAATACAATGAGCAGTTCTTC.

The chain's CDR3 is CASTPGGRSQPQHF. CDR3 coding DNA: TGTGCCAGCACTCCGGGCGGGCGGAGTCAGCCCCAGCATTTT. This chain joins TRBV2 and TRBJ1-5; D is uncertain. CDR3 length equals 14 residues. Germline V gene lookup returns CDR1 SNHLY and CDR2 FYNNEI. V was shortened by 7 bases and J by 6 bases, with 16 bases between the two germline ends.

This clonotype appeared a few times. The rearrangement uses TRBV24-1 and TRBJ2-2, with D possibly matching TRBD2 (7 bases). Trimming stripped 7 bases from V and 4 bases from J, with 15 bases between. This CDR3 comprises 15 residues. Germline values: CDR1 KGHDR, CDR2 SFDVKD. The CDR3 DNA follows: TGTGCCACCAGCCCGGGGGGCGCGGGCACCGGGGAGCTGTTTTTT. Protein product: CATSPGGAGTGELFF.

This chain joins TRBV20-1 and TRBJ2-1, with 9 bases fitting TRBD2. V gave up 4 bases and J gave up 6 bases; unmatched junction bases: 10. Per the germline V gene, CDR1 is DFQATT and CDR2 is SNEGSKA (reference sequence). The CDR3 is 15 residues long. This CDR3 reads CSATPPSGDVNEQFF. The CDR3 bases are TGCAGTGCTACCCCCCCTAGCGGGGACGTCAATGAGCAGTTCTTC.

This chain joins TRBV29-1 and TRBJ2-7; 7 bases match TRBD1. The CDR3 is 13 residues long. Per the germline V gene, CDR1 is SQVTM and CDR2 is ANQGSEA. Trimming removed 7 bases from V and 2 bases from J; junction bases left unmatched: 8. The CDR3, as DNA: TGCAGCGCCCTAGGACAGGAAACCTACGAGCAGTACTTC. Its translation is CSALGQETYEQYF.

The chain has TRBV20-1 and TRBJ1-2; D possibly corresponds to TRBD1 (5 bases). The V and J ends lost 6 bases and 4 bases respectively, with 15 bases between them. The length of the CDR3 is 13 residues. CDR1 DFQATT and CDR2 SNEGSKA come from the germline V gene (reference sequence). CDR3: CSARAGSGYGYTF. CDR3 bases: TGCAGTGCCAGGGCAGGGAGCGGCTATGGCTACACCTTC.

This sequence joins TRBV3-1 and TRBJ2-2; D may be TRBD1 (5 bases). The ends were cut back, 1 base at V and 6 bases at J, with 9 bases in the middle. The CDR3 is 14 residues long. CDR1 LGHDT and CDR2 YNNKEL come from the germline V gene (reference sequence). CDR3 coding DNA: TGTGCCAGCAGCCAAGTGCAAGGGGCCGGGGAGCTGTTTTTT. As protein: CASSQVQGAGELFF.